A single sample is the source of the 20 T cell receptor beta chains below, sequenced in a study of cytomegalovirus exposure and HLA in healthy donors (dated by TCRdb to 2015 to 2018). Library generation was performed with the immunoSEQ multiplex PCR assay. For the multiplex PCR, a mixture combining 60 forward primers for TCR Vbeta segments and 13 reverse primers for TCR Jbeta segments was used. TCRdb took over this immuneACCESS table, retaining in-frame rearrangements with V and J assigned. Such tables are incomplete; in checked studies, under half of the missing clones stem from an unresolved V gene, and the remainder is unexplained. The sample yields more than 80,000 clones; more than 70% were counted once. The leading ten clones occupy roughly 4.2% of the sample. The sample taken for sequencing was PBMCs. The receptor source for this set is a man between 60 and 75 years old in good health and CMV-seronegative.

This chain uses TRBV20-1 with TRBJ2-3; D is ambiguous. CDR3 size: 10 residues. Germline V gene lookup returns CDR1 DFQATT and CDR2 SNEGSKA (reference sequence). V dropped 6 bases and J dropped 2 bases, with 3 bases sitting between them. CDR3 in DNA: TGCAGTGCCCACACAGATACGCAGTATTTT. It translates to CSAHTDTQYF.

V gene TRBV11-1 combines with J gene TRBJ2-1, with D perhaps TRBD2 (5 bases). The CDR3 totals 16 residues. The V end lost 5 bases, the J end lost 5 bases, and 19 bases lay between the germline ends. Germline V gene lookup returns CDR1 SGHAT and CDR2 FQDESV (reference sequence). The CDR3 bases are TGTGCCAGCAGCGGATCAACTAGGACGCACCACAATGAGCAGTTCTTC. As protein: CASSGSTRTHHNEQFF.

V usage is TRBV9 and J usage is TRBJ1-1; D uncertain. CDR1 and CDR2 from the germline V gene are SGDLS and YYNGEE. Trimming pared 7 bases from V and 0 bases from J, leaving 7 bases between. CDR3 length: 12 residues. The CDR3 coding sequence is TGTGCCAGCGGGCCGGTGAACACTGAAGCTTTCTTT. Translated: CASGPVNTEAFF.

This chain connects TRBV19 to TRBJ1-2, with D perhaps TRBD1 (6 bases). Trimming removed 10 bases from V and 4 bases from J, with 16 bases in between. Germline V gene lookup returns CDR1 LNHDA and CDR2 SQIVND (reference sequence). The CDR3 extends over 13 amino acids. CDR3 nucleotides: TGTGCCACGGGGACACCGTTTCCCTATGGCTACACCTTC. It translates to CATGTPFPYGYTF.

DNA of the CDR3: TGTGCCAGCAGCCGCCGGGGGGGGCAAGCTAACTATGGCTACACCTTC. It encodes CASSRRGGQANYGYTF. The chain couples TRBV27 to TRBJ1-2, with D tentatively TRBD1 (6 bases). Germline V gene data show CDR1 as MNHEY and CDR2 as SMNVEV (reference sequence). The CDR3 runs to 16 residues. V lost 6 bases and J lost 0, with 17 bases in between.

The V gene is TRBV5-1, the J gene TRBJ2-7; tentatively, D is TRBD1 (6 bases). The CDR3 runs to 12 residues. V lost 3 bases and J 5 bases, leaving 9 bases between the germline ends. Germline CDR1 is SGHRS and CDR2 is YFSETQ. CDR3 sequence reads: CASSSTGNEQYF. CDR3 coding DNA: TGCGCCAGCAGCTCCACAGGGAACGAGCAGTACTTC.

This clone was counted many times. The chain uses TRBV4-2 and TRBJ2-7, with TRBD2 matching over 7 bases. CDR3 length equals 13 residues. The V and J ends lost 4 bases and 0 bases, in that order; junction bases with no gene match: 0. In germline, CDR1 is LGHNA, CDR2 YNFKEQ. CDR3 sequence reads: CASSRGGSYEQYF. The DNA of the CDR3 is TGTGCCAGCAGCCGGGGGGGCTCCTACGAGCAGTACTTC.

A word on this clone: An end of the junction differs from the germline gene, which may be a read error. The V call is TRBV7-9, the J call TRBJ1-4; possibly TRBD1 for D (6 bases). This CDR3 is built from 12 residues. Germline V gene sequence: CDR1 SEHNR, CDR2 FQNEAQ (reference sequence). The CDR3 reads CSSMGAREKLFF. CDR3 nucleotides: TGTTCCAGCATGGGGGCCCGGGAAAAACTGTTTTTT.

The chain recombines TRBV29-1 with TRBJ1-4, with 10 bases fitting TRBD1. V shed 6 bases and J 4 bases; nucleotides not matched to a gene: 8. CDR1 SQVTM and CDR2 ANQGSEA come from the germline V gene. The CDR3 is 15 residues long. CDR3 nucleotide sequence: TGCAGCGTCTGGACAGGGGGTAGTGGTAATGAAAAACTGTTTTTT. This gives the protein CSVWTGGSGNEKLFF.

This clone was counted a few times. The CDR3 loop is CASSWQGFFEAFF. In nucleotides, the CDR3 is TGTGCCAGCAGCTGGCAGGGATTTTTTGAAGCTTTCTTT. This chain uses TRBV5-5 with TRBJ1-1; D is perhaps TRBD1 (5 bases). The length of the CDR3 is 13 residues. Germline CDR1 reads SGHKS; CDR2 reads YYEKEE (reference sequence). Trimming pared 3 bases from V and 7 bases from J, leaving 13 bases between.

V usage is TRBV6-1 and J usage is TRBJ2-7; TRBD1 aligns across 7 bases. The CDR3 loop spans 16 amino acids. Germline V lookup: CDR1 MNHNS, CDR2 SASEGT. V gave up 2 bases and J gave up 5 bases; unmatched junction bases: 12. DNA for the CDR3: TGTGCCAGCAGTGAATGGGTGACAGGGTTTCCCCACGAGCAGTACTTC. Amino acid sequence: CASSEWVTGFPHEQYF.

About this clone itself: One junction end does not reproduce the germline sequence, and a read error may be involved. The CDR3 region has the DNA TGTGCTAGCAGCCCTAGCGGGGGGGCCCGGGATACGCAGTATTTT. Residues: CASSPSGGARDTQYF. The chain is built from TRBV7-7 and TRBJ2-3; 12 nucleotides align to TRBD2. Looked up from germline, CDR1 is SSHAT and CDR2 is FNYEAQ (reference sequence). The CDR3 covers 15 residues.

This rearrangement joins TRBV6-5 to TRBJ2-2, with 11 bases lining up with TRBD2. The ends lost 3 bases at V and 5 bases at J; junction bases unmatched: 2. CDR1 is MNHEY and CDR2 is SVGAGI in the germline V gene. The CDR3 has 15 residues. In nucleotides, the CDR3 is TGTGCCAGCAGTTATAGCGGGGGGGGAACCGGGGAGCTGTTTTTT. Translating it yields CASSYSGGGTGELFF.

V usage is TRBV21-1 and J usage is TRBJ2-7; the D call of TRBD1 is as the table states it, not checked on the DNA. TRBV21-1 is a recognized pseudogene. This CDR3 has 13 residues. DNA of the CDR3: TGTGCCAGCAGCAAAGGGGCCTCCTACGAGCAGTACTTC. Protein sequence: CASSKGASYEQYF.

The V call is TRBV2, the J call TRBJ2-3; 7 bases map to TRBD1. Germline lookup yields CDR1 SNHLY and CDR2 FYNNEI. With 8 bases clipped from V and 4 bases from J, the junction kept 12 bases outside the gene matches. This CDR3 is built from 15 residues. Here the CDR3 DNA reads TGTGCCAGCCCCCGAACAGGGGCCTCCCCAGATACGCAGTATTTT. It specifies CASPRTGASPDTQYF. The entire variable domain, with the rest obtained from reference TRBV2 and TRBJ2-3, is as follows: EPEVTQTPSHQVTQMGQEVILRCVPISNHLYFYWYRQILGQKVEFLVSFYNNEISEKSEIFDDQFSVERPDGSNFTLKIRSTKLEDSAMYFCASPRTGASPDTQYFGPGTRLTVL.

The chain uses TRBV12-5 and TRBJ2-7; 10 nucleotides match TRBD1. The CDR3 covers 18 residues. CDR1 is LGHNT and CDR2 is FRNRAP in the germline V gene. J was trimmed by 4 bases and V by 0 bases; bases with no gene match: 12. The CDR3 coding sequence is TGTGCTAGTGGTTTGGTCCGACGGATGGACAGGGGGACTTACGAGCAGTACTTC. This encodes CASGLVRRMDRGTYEQYF.

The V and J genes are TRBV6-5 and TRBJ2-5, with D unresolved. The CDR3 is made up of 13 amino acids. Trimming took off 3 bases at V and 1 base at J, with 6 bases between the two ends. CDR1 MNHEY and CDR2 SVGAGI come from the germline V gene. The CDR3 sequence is CASSYTGQETQYF. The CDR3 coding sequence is TGTGCCAGCAGTTATACGGGCCAAGAGACCCAGTACTTC.

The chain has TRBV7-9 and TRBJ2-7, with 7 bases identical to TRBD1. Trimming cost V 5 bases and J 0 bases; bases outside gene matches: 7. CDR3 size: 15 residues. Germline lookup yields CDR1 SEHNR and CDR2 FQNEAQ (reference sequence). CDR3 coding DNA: TGTGCCAGCAGCAGTGGACAGGATAGCTCCTACGAGCAGTACTTC. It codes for CASSSGQDSSYEQYF.

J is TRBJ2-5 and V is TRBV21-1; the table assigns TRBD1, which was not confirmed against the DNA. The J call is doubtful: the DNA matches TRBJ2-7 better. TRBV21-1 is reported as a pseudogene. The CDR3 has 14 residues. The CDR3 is CASSKGAPTGEQYF. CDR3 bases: TGTGCCAGCAGCAAGGGGGCCCCAACGGGCGAGCAGTACTTC.

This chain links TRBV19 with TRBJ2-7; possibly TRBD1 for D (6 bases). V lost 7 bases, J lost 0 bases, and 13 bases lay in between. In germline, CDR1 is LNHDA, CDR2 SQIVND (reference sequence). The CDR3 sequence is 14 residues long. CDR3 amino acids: CASTGALGSYEQYF. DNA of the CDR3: TGTGCCAGTACAGGGGCACTCGGCTCCTACGAGCAGTACTTC.